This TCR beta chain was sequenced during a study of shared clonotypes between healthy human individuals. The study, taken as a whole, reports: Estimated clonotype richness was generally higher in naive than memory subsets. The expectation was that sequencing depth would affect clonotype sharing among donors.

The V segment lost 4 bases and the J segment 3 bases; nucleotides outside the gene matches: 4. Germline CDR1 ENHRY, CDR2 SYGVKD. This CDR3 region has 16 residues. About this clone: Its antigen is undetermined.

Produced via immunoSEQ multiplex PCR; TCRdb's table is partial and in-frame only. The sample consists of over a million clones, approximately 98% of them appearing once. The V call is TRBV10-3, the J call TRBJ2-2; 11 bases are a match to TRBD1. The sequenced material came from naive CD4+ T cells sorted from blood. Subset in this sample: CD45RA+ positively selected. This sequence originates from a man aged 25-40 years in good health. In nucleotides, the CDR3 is TGTGCCATCAGTGGGGACAGGGGGATGGACACCGGGGAGCTGTTTTTT. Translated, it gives CAISGDRGMDTGELFF.